The 5 T cell receptor beta chains below were found in one sample sequenced in a study of memory CD4+ T cells and cytomegalovirus serostatus. TCRdb's copy holds only in-frame clones and misses some; the assay was immunoSEQ multiplex PCR. The sample holds approximately 41,000 clones, about three quarters seen once. The sort gate was single viable CD3+CD4+CD8-CD45RO+ cells for memory CD4+ T cells. Specimen: memory CD4+ T cells from blood. Every receptor here comes from an adult in good health and CMV-seronegative.

The chain joins TRBV9 to TRBJ2-6, with 7 bases aligning to TRBD1. CDR1 and CDR2 (germline): SGDLS, YYNGEE. The CDR3 is 18 residues long. The trim removed 4 bases at V and 0 bases at J, leaving 10 bases unmatched. CDR3 sequence (DNA): TGTGCCAGCAGCCCGAGAGGGACAGCGAACTCTGGGGCCAACGTCCTGACTTTC. Its protein product is CASSPRGTANSGANVLTF.

This clone was observed once. The genes are TRBV2 and TRBJ2-1; D might be TRBD1 (6 bases). The V gene's germline CDR1 is SNHLY and CDR2 FYNNEI. Trimming removed 4 bases from V and 2 bases from J, with 12 bases in between. CDR3 length: 15 amino acids. CDR3 sequence: CASSVGQPTYNEQFF. The CDR3 nucleotides read TGTGCCAGCAGTGTTGGACAGCCCACCTACAATGAGCAGTTCTTC. Supplemented by reference TRBV2 and TRBJ2-1, the full variable domain reads EPEVTQTPSHQVTQMGQEVILRCVPISNHLYFYWYRQILGQKVEFLVSFYNNEISEKSEIFDDQFSVERPDGSNFTLKIRSTKLEDSAMYFCASSVGQPTYNEQFFGPGTRLTVL.

The rearrangement links TRBV5-1 to TRBJ2-7; D remains unclear. Germline CDR1 SGHRS, CDR2 YFSETQ. CDR3 length: 13 residues. Trimming pared 4 bases from V and 3 bases from J, leaving 11 bases between. CDR3 coding DNA: TGCGCCAGCAGCCCGGCAGGTCTCTACGAGCAGTACTTC. Translating gives CASSPAGLYEQYF.

This rearrangement joins TRBV2 to TRBJ1-3; D unresolved. Trimming removed 7 bases at V and 0 bases at J, with 10 bases between. The CDR3 runs 14 residues. CDR1 is SNHLY, CDR2 FYNNEI, per germline. This CDR3 is CASTQSASGNTIYF. The CDR3 DNA sequence: TGTGCCAGCACCCAGTCCGCCTCTGGAAACACCATATATTTT.

This clone has more than one count but fewer than ten. The rearrangement joins TRBV6-5 to TRBJ1-6; TRBD1 matches 10 bases. V was clipped by 0 bases and J by 7 bases; unmatched bases: 3. Germline lookup yields CDR1 MNHEY and CDR2 SVGAGI. This CDR3 comprises 16 residues. The CDR3 is CASSYSGTGANSPLHF. CDR3 nucleotides: TGTGCCAGCAGTTACTCAGGGACAGGGGCCAATTCACCCCTCCACTTT.